The entry that follows covers one TCR beta chain sequence. Sequencing was performed with immunoSEQ multiplex PCR; in TCRdb, only in-frame clones are kept and a portion is missing. The sample lists about 370,000 clones, 90% seen once, with 5% to 8.5% in the top ten. Deletions cut 5 bases from V and 5 bases from J, with 12 bases between. This CDR3 comprises 13 residues. Germline V gives CDR1 ENHRY, CDR2 SYGVKD. The sample belongs to a study of blood T cell repertoires in COVID-19. This rearrangement joins TRBV10-3 to TRBJ2-5; D is perhaps TRBD1 (5 bases). The TCR originated in a man between 18 and 29 years old with active or convalescent COVID-19. The sample was peripheral blood. The CDR3 loop is CAISQGTKETQYF. Written as DNA, the CDR3 is TGTGCCATCAGTCAGGGTACGAAGGAGACCCAGTACTTC.